Listed here are 26 T cell receptor beta chains from one sample, sequenced in a study of human T cells and chemical hapten exposure. Time point here: healthy volunteer bleed at 6 weeks. The starting material, unfractionated whole blood, was used for total RNA extraction. Using its own MiXCR run on the RACE reads, TCRdb lists one record per CDR3 protein. The sample comprises around 45,000 distinct CDR3 sequences, about 4% of which are singletons, and approximately 5% rests with the top ten. The sample consisted of whole blood. The receptors were sampled from a human donor in good health. Some clones in this sample may be carry-over from other donors' samples.

The genes are TRBV24-1 and TRBJ1-1; tentative D call: TRBD1 (5 bases). This CDR3 region has 13 residues. Germline V lookup: CDR1 KGHDR, CDR2 SFDVKD. V was pared by 10 bases and J by 1 base, with 12 bases between. The CDR3 protein is CATWGRANTEAFF. The CDR3 DNA is TGTGCCACTTGGGGGAGGGCGAACACTGAAGCTTTCTTT.

This clonotype was seen at least ten times. The V call is TRBV20-1, the J call TRBJ2-1, with TRBD1 matching 8 bases. CDR1 is DFQATT, CDR2 SNEGSKA, per germline (reference sequence). This CDR3 has 13 residues. The J segment lost 12 bases and the V segment lost 0 bases, leaving 7 bases of the junction unmatched. The CDR3 spells CSAREIRGQGQFF. The CDR3 nucleotides read TGCAGTGCTAGAGAAATCAGAGGACAGGGGCAGTTCTTC.

This clonotype was detected many times. The chain carries TRBV28 and TRBJ2-3; 8 nucleotides line up with TRBD2. The trim removed 3 bases at V and 2 bases at J, leaving 7 bases unmatched. This CDR3 is 16 amino acids long. From germline, CDR1 is MDHEN and CDR2 SYDVKM. The CDR3: CASSFGVAGYTDTQYF. Written as DNA, the CDR3 is TGTGCCAGCAGTTTTGGTGTAGCGGGATACACAGATACGCAGTATTTT.

This clonotype has a count of ten or more. The rearrangement joins TRBV15 to TRBJ2-7; D gene unclear. Trimming removed 0 bases from V and 6 bases from J, with 24 bases in between. This CDR3 contains 18 residues. Per germline, CDR1 LNHNV and CDR2 YYDKDF (reference sequence). DNA for the CDR3: TGTGCCACCAGCAGAGATCAGGTCCGGCCGACCGTCCTCAGCGAGCAGTACTTC. Amino acids: CATSRDQVRPTVLSEQYF.

This rearrangement joins TRBV28 to TRBJ2-2; TRBD1 matches 11 bases. Unmatched junction bases numbered 7, after V lost 6 bases and J lost 4 bases. The CDR3 runs to 16 residues. CDR1 MDHEN and CDR2 SYDVKM come from the germline V gene. The CDR3 loop reads CASRTLGTGGTGELFF. DNA for the CDR3: TGTGCCAGCAGGACCTTGGGGACAGGGGGCACCGGGGAGCTGTTTTTT.

In its sample, this clonotype was seen many times. For the CDR3, the DNA is TGCAGCGGAAGGGACGGGAGAACCTACGAGCAGTACTTC. Its protein product is CSGRDGRTYEQYF. The V and J genes are TRBV29-1 and TRBJ2-7, with D perhaps TRBD2 (6 bases). Trimming took 7 bases from V and 2 from J, leaving 15 bases between them. The CDR3 loop spans 13 amino acids. Germline CDR1 reads SQVTM; CDR2 reads ANQGSEA.

This clonotype showed up many times. The rearrangement joins TRBV7-3 to TRBJ1-6; no firm D call. The germline V gene has CDR1 SGHTA and CDR2 FQGTGA. The CDR3 length is 13 residues. Deletions cut 5 bases from V and 9 bases from J, with 11 bases between. The CDR3 nucleotides are TGTGCCAGCAGCCCAGACATGGGTTCACCCCTCCACTTT. It translates to CASSPDMGSPLHF.

Ten or more counts support this clonotype. V usage is TRBV5-4 and J usage is TRBJ2-1; TRBD1 or TRBD2 may be the D gene (6 bases each). Trimming took off 4 bases at V and 7 bases at J, with 15 bases between the two ends. CDR1 and CDR2 (germline): SGHNT, YYREEE (reference sequence). This CDR3 is 14 amino acids long. CDR3 amino acids: CASSPEGGSNEQFF. Here the CDR3 DNA reads TGTGCCAGCAGCCCGGAGGGGGGATCAAATGAGCAGTTCTTC.

The V call is TRBV9, the J call TRBJ2-2; 13 nucleotides match TRBD2. The CDR3 contains 18 residues. CDR1 is SGDLS, CDR2 YYNGEE, per germline. V trimming: 1 base; J trimming: 4 bases; junction bases outside the gene matches: 7. CDR3 in amino acids: CASSVKGLAGEGTGELFF. In nucleotides, the CDR3 is TGTGCCAGCAGCGTAAAAGGACTAGCGGGAGAGGGCACCGGGGAGCTGTTTTTT.

This clonotype was detected ten times or more. The chain combines TRBV12-3 or TRBV12-4 with TRBJ2-7; the D gene could be TRBD1 or TRBD2 (5 bases each). The CDR3 is 15 amino acids. V was pared by 6 bases and J by 4 bases, with 19 bases between. The CDR3 region has the DNA TGTGCCAGCAGGGTAGGGGCCGGGACGACGTACGAGCAGTACTTC. It codes for CASRVGAGTTYEQYF.

This clonotype has ten or more counts. J is TRBJ1-2 and V is TRBV7-6, with a tentative D call TRBD1 (6 bases). V was shortened by 10 bases and J by 7 bases, with 16 bases between the two germline ends. The CDR3 is 12 amino acids. The germline V gene has CDR1 SGHVS and CDR2 FNYEAQ. The CDR3 reads CAIGGGSGGYTF. In DNA, the CDR3 is TGTGCCATCGGAGGGGGTTCGGGTGGCTACACCTTC. Supplemented by reference TRBV7-6 and TRBJ1-2, the full variable domain reads GAGVSQSPRYKVTKRGQDVALRCDPISGHVSLYWYRQALGQGPEFLTYFNYEAQQDKSGLPNDRFSAERPEGSISTLTIQRTEQRDSAMYRCAIGGGSGGYTFGSGTRLTVV.

This clonotype was recorded at least ten times. CDR3 in DNA: TGCAGTGCCCGCAGAGGGCCAGCTGACGAGCAGTACTTC. Residues: CSARRGPADEQYF. The J gene is TRBJ2-7, the V gene TRBV20-1; TRBD2 is a possible D gene (5 bases). Germline-derived CDR1 and CDR2 are DFQATT and SNEGSKA (reference sequence). This CDR3 comprises 13 residues. Trimming took off 6 bases at V and 5 bases at J, with 17 bases between the two ends.

The rearrangement joins TRBV5-1 to TRBJ2-5; 10 bases fit TRBD2. The CDR3 has 16 amino acids. V lost 3 bases and J lost 1; bases outside the gene matches: 6. Germline V gene sequence: CDR1 SGHRS, CDR2 YFSETQ. As DNA, the CDR3 is TGCGCCAGCAGCTCATACAGCGGGAGGGCCCAAGAGACCCAGTACTTC. Encoded protein: CASSSYSGRAQETQYF.

This clonotype occurred many times. V gene TRBV30 combines with J gene TRBJ2-3; D unresolved. The CDR3 is made up of 10 amino acids. From germline, CDR1 is GTSNPN and CDR2 SVGIG (reference sequence). V gave up 0 bases and J gave up 14 bases, with 9 bases separating them. This chain's CDR3 is CAWSVGRLYF. The CDR3 bases are TGTGCCTGGAGTGTAGGTAGACTGTATTTT.

Ten or more counts support this clonotype. This chain links TRBV5-6 with TRBJ2-3, with 16 positions matching TRBD2. Trimming at V came to 4 bases and at J to 3 bases, leaving 8 bases not matched to a gene. Germline lookup yields CDR1 SGHDT and CDR2 YYEEEE. The CDR3 contains 18 residues. The CDR3 DNA sequence: TGTGCCAGCAGCGGGACTAGCGGGAGGGCCCCCGTGACAGATACGCAGTATTTT. It codes for CASSGTSGRAPVTDTQYF.

This clonotype was seen at least ten times. This rearrangement joins TRBV28 to TRBJ2-1; D may be TRBD1 (6 bases). Germline loops: CDR1 MDHEN, CDR2 SYDVKM. The germline V and J ends were trimmed by 5 bases and 10 bases, with 18 bases remaining between them. The CDR3 is 14 amino acids. This CDR3 is CASSLDSPLGEQFF. In DNA, the CDR3 is TGTGCCAGCAGTCTGGACAGCCCGCTCGGGGAGCAGTTCTTC.

This clonotype has a count of ten or more. The rearrangement joins TRBV6-1 to TRBJ2-3; 8 bases match TRBD2. Trimming removed 5 bases from V and 3 bases from J; junction bases left unmatched: 4. This CDR3 comprises 14 residues. Germline loops: CDR1 MNHNS, CDR2 SASEGT. The CDR3 sequence is CASSSQRETDTQYF. The CDR3 nucleotides are TGTGCCAGCAGTAGCCAGCGGGAGACAGATACGCAGTATTTT.

J is TRBJ2-1 and V is TRBV9, with D possibly matching TRBD2 (5 bases). V was pared by 6 bases and J by 1 base, with 20 bases between. Germline assignment: CDR1 SGDLS and CDR2 YYNGEE. CDR3 size: 17 residues. The CDR3 nucleotides read TGTGCCAGCACCCCCGGCGGGCAGTTAATGTCCTACAATGAGCAGTTCTTC. Its protein is CASTPGGQLMSYNEQFF.

There are many counts of this clonotype. The chain recombines TRBV7-9 with TRBJ2-1; TRBD1 matches at 8 bases. Trimming took 1 base from V and 4 from J; bases not matched to a gene: 0. Germline CDR1 and CDR2: SEHNR and FQNEAQ (reference sequence). This CDR3 comprises 14 residues. CDR3 in amino acids: CASSLGDRYNEQFF. In DNA form, the CDR3 reads TGTGCCAGCAGCTTAGGGGACAGGTACAATGAGCAGTTCTTC.

This clonotype was observed at least ten times. The rearrangement uses TRBV5-6 and TRBJ2-1; D perhaps matches TRBD2 (5 bases). V gave up 4 bases and J gave up 4 bases, with 18 bases separating them. The germline V gene has CDR1 SGHDT and CDR2 YYEEEE. The CDR3 length is 16 residues. This chain's CDR3 is CASSLPGESGYNEQFF. As DNA, the CDR3 is TGTGCCAGCAGCCTACCCGGTGAAAGCGGATACAATGAGCAGTTCTTC.

At least ten counts were recorded for this clonotype. This chain joins TRBV6-5 and TRBJ2-6; 9 nucleotides match TRBD1. The CDR3 loop spans 16 amino acids. The junction had 6 bases not matched to a gene; V was cut back by 5 bases and J by 4 bases. CDR1 and CDR2 (germline): MNHEY, SVGAGI. For the CDR3, the DNA is TGTGCCAGCAGTCTATGGACAGGGGCAGGGGCCAACGTCCTGACTTTC. It specifies CASSLWTGAGANVLTF.

At least ten counts were recorded for this clonotype. The rearrangement links TRBV19 to TRBJ1-2; unclear D gene. The CDR3 runs to 14 residues. Germline V gene sequence: CDR1 LNHDA, CDR2 SQIVND (reference sequence). Deletions cut 6 bases from V and 0 bases from J, with 11 bases between. Here the CDR3 reads CASSLDGANYGYTF. The CDR3 bases are TGTGCCAGTAGCCTGGACGGAGCTAACTATGGCTACACCTTC.

This clonotype was detected many times. The V call is TRBV20-1, the J call TRBJ2-3; maybe TRBD1 (6 bases). V lost 2 bases and J lost 0, with 12 bases in between. The CDR3 is 15 amino acids. Germline CDR1 and CDR2: DFQATT and SNEGSKA (reference sequence). The DNA for the CDR3 is TGCAGTGCTAGACCAGACAGGATTAGCACAGATACGCAGTATTTT. Protein: CSARPDRISTDTQYF.

The table lists this clonotype with many counts. The gene calls are TRBV5-1 and TRBJ2-5, with a tentative D call TRBD2 (6 bases). Trimming took off 0 bases at V and 2 bases at J, with 14 bases between the two ends. Germline CDR1 SGHRS, CDR2 YFSETQ. The CDR3 sequence is 16 residues long. CDR3 DNA: TGCGCCAGCAGCTTGGGTACTAGCAGAACTCAAGAGACCCAGTACTTC. The encoded protein is CASSLGTSRTQETQYF.

There are many counts of this clonotype. This sequence joins TRBV12-3 or TRBV12-4 and TRBJ1-3; D gene unclear. The V end lost 7 bases, the J end lost 0 bases, and 7 bases lay between the germline ends. The CDR3 extends over 13 amino acids. The CDR3 bases are TGTGCCAGCATCCAAGACTCTGGAAACACCATATATTTT. Its protein product is CASIQDSGNTIYF.

This clonotype was observed a few times. V and J are TRBV3-1 and TRBJ1-6; D is ambiguous. CDR3 length: 15 residues. The V gene's germline CDR1 is LGHDT and CDR2 YNNKEL (reference sequence). Deletions cut 0 bases from V and 7 bases from J, with 10 bases between. In DNA form, the CDR3 reads TGTGCCAGCAGCCAAGACGCCGTCAGGAATTCACCCCTCCACTTT. This encodes CASSQDAVRNSPLHF. The full variable domain, with the rest looked up from reference TRBV3-1 and TRBJ1-6, is DTAVSQTPKYLVTQMGNDKSIKCEQNLGHDTMYWYKQDSKKFLKIMFSYNNKELIINETVPNRFSPKSPDKAHLNLHINSLELGDSAVYFCASSQDAVRNSPLHFGNGTRLTVT.